A single sample is the source of the 27 T cell receptor beta chains below, sequenced in a study of blood T cell repertoires in COVID-19. Produced via immunoSEQ multiplex PCR; TCRdb's table is partial and in-frame only. The sample holds a few hundred thousand clones, 65% to 90% seen once. Sequencing was done on a sample of peripheral blood. The receptors shown here come from an older woman with COVID-19, enrolled during active disease.

In this sample, this clone turned up once. The chain recombines TRBV5-6 with TRBJ2-7, with TRBD1 identical over 10 bases. Per the germline V gene, CDR1 is SGHDT and CDR2 is YYEEEE. The V and J ends lost 3 bases and 5 bases, in that order; junction bases with no gene match: 2. CDR3 length: 13 residues. The CDR3 region is CASSYGQGDEQYF. In nucleotides, the CDR3 is TGTGCCAGCAGCTACGGACAGGGGGACGAGCAGTACTTC.

V gene TRBV5-4 combines with J gene TRBJ2-2, with 8 nucleotides matching TRBD2. The CDR3 has 18 amino acids. Germline loops: CDR1 SGHNT, CDR2 YYREEE (reference sequence). Trimming removed 0 bases from V and 3 bases from J; junction bases left unmatched: 10. This CDR3 reads CASSLVVAGSYDTGELFF. DNA of the CDR3: TGTGCCAGCAGCTTGGTAGTAGCGGGGTCGTACGACACCGGGGAGCTGTTTTTT.

The rearrangement links TRBV9 to TRBJ2-7, with a possible D match to TRBD2 (5 bases). Germline V CDR1 and CDR2: SGDLS, YYNGEE. The CDR3 runs to 12 residues. Trimming took 0 bases from V and 4 from J, leaving 5 bases between them. CDR3 DNA: TGTGCCAGCAGCGTAGCGGGATACGAGCAGTACTTC. It yields the protein CASSVAGYEQYF.

The chain links TRBV27 to TRBJ2-5; 7 bases are shared with TRBD2. The CDR3 has 14 amino acids. V lost 5 bases and J lost 9; bases outside the gene matches: 12. CDR1 is MNHEY and CDR2 is SMNVEV in the germline V gene (reference sequence). CDR3 DNA sequence: TGTGCCAGCAGTGTGGAAGGGACTATCGGGGCCCAGTACTTC. This translates into CASSVEGTIGAQYF.

This rearrangement joins TRBV7-9 to TRBJ2-7; 9 bases are shared with TRBD2. CDR3 length: 17 amino acids. V gave up 1 base and J gave up 3 bases; unmatched junction bases: 10. The germline V gene has CDR1 SEHNR and CDR2 FQNEAQ (reference sequence). The CDR3 sequence is CASSLGGSGGFLYEQYF. CDR3 coding DNA: TGTGCCAGCAGCTTAGGAGGAAGCGGGGGGTTCCTCTACGAGCAGTACTTC.

The chain is built from TRBV21-1 and TRBJ2-5; the D call of TRBD1 is as the table states it, not checked on the DNA. TRBV21-1 corresponds to a pseudogene. This CDR3 region has 18 residues. The chain's CDR3 is CASSKERGTGWGCQTQYF. CDR3 DNA sequence: TGTGCCAGCAGCAAAGAGAGGGGGACAGGGTGGGGATGCCAGACCCAGTACTTC.

The CDR3 DNA reads TGCGCCAGCAGCTTTCTTTCGGACAGGGTTTCAAACTATGGCTACACCTTC. Amino acids: CASSFLSDRVSNYGYTF. V and J are TRBV5-1 and TRBJ1-2; 8 nucleotides agree with TRBD1. Germline V gene sequence: CDR1 SGHRS, CDR2 YFSETQ. The CDR3 sequence is 17 residues long. V dropped 2 bases and J dropped 2; count of bases not matched to a gene: 11.

The chain employs TRBV5-1 and TRBJ2-5; 7 bases match TRBD2. The CDR3 consists of 16 residues. CDR1 is SGHRS, CDR2 YFSETQ, per germline. V shed 4 bases and J 1 base; nucleotides not matched to a gene: 10. DNA for the CDR3: TGCGCCAGCAGCCCGGGAGGAGCGGGACTCCAAGAGACCCAGTACTTC. Translating gives CASSPGGAGLQETQYF. Complete variable domain (other parts from reference TRBV5-1 and TRBJ2-5): KAGVTQTPRYLIKTRGQQVTLSCSPISGHRSVSWYQQTPGQGLQFLFEYFSETQRNKGNFPGRFSGRQFSNSRSEMNVSTLELGDSALYLCASSPGGAGLQETQYFGPGTRLLVL.

This clone was detected once. The J gene is TRBJ2-6, the V gene TRBV7-2, with 9 bases matching TRBD1. Germline-derived CDR1 and CDR2 are SGHTA and FQGNSA. The CDR3 is 18 amino acids. The V and J ends lost 2 bases and 3 bases, in that order; junction bases with no gene match: 8. CDR3: CASSLTGGFSYGANVLTF. CDR3 nucleotide sequence: TGTGCCAGCAGCTTAACAGGGGGCTTTAGCTATGGGGCCAACGTCCTGACTTTC.

This clone was seen a few times. The rearrangement uses TRBV13 and TRBJ2-5, with 8 bases lining up with TRBD2. This CDR3 spans 15 amino acids. CDR1 PRHDT and CDR2 FYEKMQ come from the germline V gene (reference sequence). Trimming at V came to 8 bases and at J to 5 bases, leaving 13 bases not matched to a gene. The CDR3 protein is CASLLRRGAEETQYF. Here the CDR3 DNA reads TGTGCCAGCCTCCTGAGGCGGGGGGCGGAGGAGACCCAGTACTTC.

CDR3 sequence reads: CASRRSGQEAFF. DNA for the CDR3: TGTGCCAGCAGGAGGAGCGGGCAGGAAGCTTTCTTT. The V and J genes are TRBV6-5 and TRBJ1-1, with D unclear. CDR1 MNHEY and CDR2 SVGAGI come from the germline V gene. V lost 6 bases and J lost 8, with 13 bases in between. The CDR3 extends over 12 amino acids.

The chain couples TRBV3-1 (or the pseudogene TRBV3-2) to TRBJ2-7, with TRBD2 identical over 12 bases. Germline assignment: CDR1 LGHDT and CDR2 YNNKEL (reference sequence). V gave up 4 bases and J gave up 6 bases; unmatched junction bases: 7. The CDR3 has 15 residues. In nucleotides, the CDR3 is TGTGCCAGCAGCCCATCTAGCGGGGGGGCCGTCGAGCAGTACTTC. It specifies CASSPSSGGAVEQYF.

The CDR3 DNA reads TGTGCCAGCAGCAAATTTTCAGGGGGCGCAAACAATGAGCAGTTCTTC. This codes for CASSKFSGGANNEQFF. The J gene is TRBJ2-1, the V gene TRBV21-1; the DNA was not used to check the table's D call, TRBD1. TRBV21-1 is a pseudogene locus. The CDR3 covers 16 residues.

The V and J genes are TRBV3-1 (or the pseudogene TRBV3-2) and TRBJ2-7, with a tentative D call TRBD2 (5 bases). The CDR3 covers 14 residues. Trimming pared 1 base from V and 5 bases from J, leaving 12 bases between. Germline assignment: CDR1 LGHDT and CDR2 YNNKEL (reference sequence). CDR3 coding DNA: TGTGCCAGCAGCCAAGGGTACGGGGTCGACGAGCAGTACTTC. Its protein is CASSQGYGVDEQYF.

The V and J genes are TRBV4-3 and TRBJ1-1; D might be TRBD1 (5 bases). Trimming shortened V by 1 base and J by 4 bases, and 19 bases separated the two germline ends. Germline V lookup: CDR1 LGHNA, CDR2 YSLEER. The CDR3 totals 17 residues. In DNA, the CDR3 is TGCGCCAGCAGCCAAGGTCCCCCACTGGGGGGTGGCACTGAAGCTTTCTTT. It codes for CASSQGPPLGGGTEAFF.

The V gene is TRBV6-5, the J gene TRBJ2-7; D remains unclear. The V gene's germline CDR1 is MNHEY and CDR2 SVGAGI. CDR3 size: 13 residues. V was pared by 0 bases and J by 1 base, with 4 bases between. CDR3 in DNA: TGTGCCAGCAGTTACTCCATGTCCTACGAGCAGTACTTC. It encodes CASSYSMSYEQYF.

The chain links TRBV7-2 to TRBJ2-2, with D unresolved. Germline V gene data show CDR1 as SGHTA and CDR2 as FQGNSA. The ends were cut back, 5 bases at V and 4 bases at J, with 20 bases in the middle. CDR3 size: 17 residues. The CDR3 here is CASSPRSSRHSTGELFF. In DNA, the CDR3 is TGTGCCAGCAGCCCGCGTTCCAGCCGACACAGCACCGGGGAGCTGTTTTTT.

This clone was seen only once. V usage is TRBV4-1 and J usage is TRBJ1-4; the match to TRBD1 covers 7 bases. Trimming at V came to 4 bases and at J to 8 bases, leaving 13 bases not matched to a gene. CDR1 MGHRA and CDR2 YSYEKL come from the germline V gene. The CDR3 covers 16 residues. Here the CDR3 reads CASSRTLGTVGEKLFF. For the CDR3, the DNA is TGCGCCAGCAGCCGTACTCTCGGGACAGTAGGCGAAAAACTGTTTTTT.

This clone showed up just once. The CDR3 region is CASTQGMEKLFF. In DNA form, the CDR3 reads TGTGCCAGCACCCAGGGGATGGAAAAACTGTTTTTT. V gene TRBV11-2 combines with J gene TRBJ1-4; possibly TRBD1 for D (6 bases). V was clipped by 7 bases and J by 8 bases, with 11 bases between them. Looked up from germline, CDR1 is SGHAT and CDR2 is FQNNGV. The CDR3 spans 12 residues.

The rearrangement links TRBV7-7 to TRBJ2-1; 11 bases align to TRBD2. Germline trimming cut 1 base from V and 9 bases from J; bases unmatched to any gene: 5. CDR1 is SSHAT and CDR2 is FNYEAQ in the germline V gene (reference sequence). The CDR3 consists of 15 residues. This CDR3 reads CASSLGLAGQIEQFF. The CDR3 bases are TGTGCCAGCAGCTTAGGACTAGCGGGGCAGATTGAGCAGTTCTTC.

A few counts support this clone. V usage is TRBV30 and J usage is TRBJ1-6; 7 nucleotides match TRBD1. The CDR3 is 15 residues long. Trimming cost V 5 bases and J 4 bases; bases outside gene matches: 8. Germline loops: CDR1 GTSNPN, CDR2 SVGIG (reference sequence). The CDR3 region has the DNA TGTGCCTGGGTCGCGGAGACAGGGTATAATTCACCCCTCCACTTT. Protein: CAWVAETGYNSPLHF.

The genes are TRBV4-2 and TRBJ1-2; 7 bases match TRBD1. Looked up from germline, CDR1 is LGHNA and CDR2 is YNFKEQ. Germline trimming cut 3 bases from V and 5 bases from J; bases unmatched to any gene: 9. The CDR3 contains 15 residues. The CDR3 protein is CASSQGDSLFYGYTF. The DNA for the CDR3 is TGTGCCAGCAGCCAGGGGGACAGCCTTTTTTATGGCTACACCTTC.

The V and J genes are TRBV19 and TRBJ2-7; the D gene is possibly TRBD1 (6 bases). The V end was cut by 6 bases, the J end by 0 bases, with 12 bases between. The CDR3 sequence is 14 residues long. Germline V gene sequence: CDR1 LNHDA, CDR2 SQIVND (reference sequence). The CDR3 reads CASREDSFSYEQYF. DNA of the CDR3: TGTGCCAGTAGAGAGGACAGTTTCTCCTACGAGCAGTACTTC.

The gene calls are TRBV30 and TRBJ1-5, with D possibly being TRBD1 (6 bases). Trimming took off 2 bases at V and 1 base at J, with 9 bases between the two ends. Germline V gives CDR1 GTSNPN, CDR2 SVGIG (reference sequence). This CDR3 has 14 residues. CDR3 sequence reads: CAWSKGGSNQPQHF. DNA of the CDR3: TGTGCCTGGAGTAAGGGGGGGAGCAATCAGCCCCAGCATTTT.

In its sample, this clone was seen once. V gene TRBV7-8 combines with J gene TRBJ1-5; 10 bases match TRBD1. The CDR3 is 15 residues long. The germline CDR1 and CDR2 sequences are SGHVS and FQNEAQ. V was pared by 1 base and J by 6 bases, with 3 bases of the junction left unmatched. The CDR3 bases are TGTGCCAGCAGCTTAGGGGGACAGGGGTTTCAGCCCCAGCATTTT. Translated: CASSLGGQGFQPQHF.

The V gene is TRBV4-1, the J gene TRBJ2-5; 8 nucleotides agree with TRBD2. V trimming: 1 base; J trimming: 5 bases; junction bases outside the gene matches: 6. Germline-derived CDR1 and CDR2 are MGHRA and YSYEKL. The length of the CDR3 is 15 residues. The CDR3 region has the DNA TGCGCCAGCAGCCAAGCCCCGACTAGCGCCGAGACCCAGTACTTC. Protein: CASSQAPTSAETQYF.

This chain connects TRBV5-1 to TRBJ2-5; D may be TRBD2 (5 bases). Trimming removed 3 bases at V and 5 bases at J, with 14 bases between. Germline V gene data show CDR1 as SGHRS and CDR2 as YFSETQ. This CDR3 comprises 14 residues. CDR3 in DNA: TGCGCCAGCAGCTCCCTCGGGGTGCGGGAGACCCAGTACTTC. Its protein product is CASSSLGVRETQYF.